This entry lists 20 T cell receptor beta chains sequenced from one sample in a study of T cell responses to AZD1222 COVID-19 vaccine. The method was immunoSEQ multiplex PCR; TCRdb's version includes in-frame clones alone and lacks a portion of them. In the table there are about 210,000 clones, less than 95% of which are singletons. The input for sequencing was peripheral blood, taken 28 days after the second dose of the MenACWY control vaccine. These receptors were collected from an adult who received the MenACWY meningococcal vaccine as a control.

V usage is TRBV30 and J usage is TRBJ2-3; D gene unclear. Per the germline V gene, CDR1 is GTSNPN and CDR2 is SVGIG (reference sequence). The CDR3 is made up of 12 amino acids. The germline V and J ends were trimmed by 5 bases and 5 bases, with 11 bases remaining between them. The CDR3 here is CAWERSGDTQYF. DNA for the CDR3: TGTGCCTGGGAACGATCGGGAGATACGCAGTATTTT.

The V call is TRBV7-2, the J call TRBJ1-5; D gene ambiguous. CDR3 length: 14 amino acids. Germline loops: CDR1 SGHTA, CDR2 FQGNSA. V lost 5 bases and J lost 2, with 10 bases in between. The CDR3 region is CASSLVWGNQPQHF. The CDR3 coding sequence is TGTGCCAGCAGCCTCGTGTGGGGCAATCAGCCCCAGCATTTT.

This chain links TRBV7-8 with TRBJ2-7; TRBD2 matches 15 bases. The V and J ends lost 5 bases and 3 bases, in that order; junction bases with no gene match: 2. The CDR3 has 15 amino acids. Germline CDR1 and CDR2: SGHVS and FQNEAQ. The CDR3 DNA follows: TGTGCCAGCAGCAGGACTAGCGGGAGGGGCTACGAGCAGTACTTC. Amino acid sequence: CASSRTSGRGYEQYF.

The CDR3 here is CASSQVGGSYNSPLHF. CDR3 DNA sequence: TGTGCCAGCAGCCAAGTCGGGGGCTCCTATAATTCACCCCTCCACTTT. This rearrangement joins TRBV3-1 (or the pseudogene TRBV3-2) to TRBJ1-6; weak D call: TRBD1 (5 bases). Trimming left V 1 base short and J 0 bases short, with 7 bases between. The CDR3 has 16 residues. CDR1 and CDR2 (germline): LGHDT, YNNKEL (reference sequence).

This clone was counted between two and nine times. The rearrangement uses TRBV6-2 or TRBV6-3 and TRBJ2-7; TRBD1 might be the D (6 bases). The V end lost 4 bases, the J end lost 5 bases, and 18 bases lay between the germline ends. This CDR3 is built from 15 residues. In germline, CDR1 is MNHEY, CDR2 SVGEGT. CDR3 loop: CASSLRPGDSHEQYF. DNA for the CDR3: TGTGCCAGCAGTTTGAGGCCAGGGGATAGCCACGAGCAGTACTTC.

V is TRBV7-9 and J is TRBJ2-7, with 8 bases lining up with TRBD1. The CDR3 contains 14 residues. The junction had 5 bases not matched to a gene; V was cut back by 6 bases and J by 1 base. The germline gives CDR1 SEHNR, CDR2 FQNEAQ (reference sequence). The CDR3 DNA reads TGTGCCAGCAGTCCAGACAGGGGTTCCTACGAGCAGTACTTC. This sequence encodes CASSPDRGSYEQYF.

The chain recombines TRBV11-2 with TRBJ1-4; 8 bases are a match to TRBD1. CDR1 and CDR2 from the germline V gene are SGHAT and FQNNGV. V lost 5 bases, J lost 7 bases, and 6 bases stayed unmatched. This CDR3 is built from 14 residues. The CDR3 DNA reads as TGTGCCAGCAGCCCGACAGGGGCGGGTGAAAAACTGTTTTTT. Translation: CASSPTGAGEKLFF.

This clone was counted between two and nine times. The chain links TRBV7-9 to TRBJ2-7; TRBD2 is a possible D gene (6 bases). The CDR3 has 15 residues. V lost 1 base to trimming and J lost 5 bases, with 15 bases between them. CDR1 is SEHNR, CDR2 FQNEAQ, per germline (reference sequence). The CDR3 region is CASSLGLLGGNEQYF. The DNA for the CDR3 is TGTGCCAGCAGCTTAGGTCTTTTGGGGGGAAACGAGCAGTACTTC. The variable domain in full, with the rest retrieved from reference TRBV7-9 and TRBJ2-7, is DTGVSQNPRHKITKRGQNVTFRCDPISEHNRLYWYRQTLGQGPEFLTYFQNEAQLEKSRLLSDRFSAERPKGSFSTLEIQRTEQGDSAMYLCASSLGLLGGNEQYFGPGTRLTVT.

The chain recombines TRBV5-1 with TRBJ2-7, with 7 bases lining up with TRBD1. Germline CDR1 reads SGHRS; CDR2 reads YFSETQ. This CDR3 spans 14 amino acids. The junction had 8 bases not matched to a gene; V was cut back by 3 bases and J by 5 bases. This CDR3 is CASSWGQPVHEQYF. DNA for the CDR3: TGCGCCAGCAGCTGGGGACAGCCAGTCCACGAGCAGTACTTC.

In nucleotides, the CDR3 is TGTGCCAGCAGCCTACAGGGGCCCAATTCACCCCTCCACTTT. Encoded protein: CASSLQGPNSPLHF. V usage is TRBV3-1 (or the pseudogene TRBV3-2) and J usage is TRBJ1-6, with 7 bases matching TRBD1. J gave up 7 bases and V 4 bases, and 4 bases lay outside the gene matches. CDR1 and CDR2 from the germline V gene are LGHDT and YNNKEL (reference sequence). This CDR3 has 14 residues.

The genes are TRBV5-1 and TRBJ2-5; 10 nucleotides align to TRBD2. Germline V gives CDR1 SGHRS, CDR2 YFSETQ. The V and J ends lost 3 bases and 4 bases, in that order; junction bases with no gene match: 12. This CDR3 is 17 amino acids long. The CDR3 loop is CASSSGPLAGDGETQYF. For the CDR3, the DNA is TGCGCCAGCAGCTCCGGTCCGCTAGCGGGAGATGGAGAGACCCAGTACTTC.

The rearrangement links TRBV7-9 to TRBJ2-1; the D call may be TRBD1 or TRBD2 (5 bases each). This CDR3 region has 16 residues. Germline loops: CDR1 SEHNR, CDR2 FQNEAQ (reference sequence). Trimming took 4 bases from V and 2 from J, leaving 15 bases between them. In DNA form, the CDR3 reads TGTGCCAGCAGCTCTGAACGGGACCCGGCCTACAATGAGCAGTTCTTC. This codes for CASSSERDPAYNEQFF.

The chain employs TRBV4-1 and TRBJ1-1, with D possibly being TRBD1 (6 bases). The CDR3 spans 15 residues. V was trimmed by 1 base and J by 2 bases, leaving 11 bases between them. Germline V gene lookup returns CDR1 MGHRA and CDR2 YSYEKL. The CDR3 loop reads CASSQATGINTEAFF. The CDR3 DNA reads as TGCGCCAGCAGCCAAGCGACAGGTATCAACACTGAAGCTTTCTTT.

This chain uses TRBV30 with TRBJ1-2; maybe TRBD1 (6 bases). This CDR3 contains 13 residues. In germline, CDR1 is GTSNPN, CDR2 SVGIG (reference sequence). Trimming took 2 bases from V and 8 from J, leaving 15 bases between them. CDR3 region: CAWSPQGPGGYTF. As DNA, the CDR3 is TGTGCCTGGAGTCCCCAGGGGCCCGGAGGCTACACCTTC. The full variable domain, rest sourced from reference TRBV30 and TRBJ1-2, is SQTIHQWPATLVQPVGSPLSLECTVEGTSNPNLYWYRQAAGRGLQLLFYSVGIGQISSEVPQNLSASRPQDRQFILSSKKLLLSDSGFYLCAWSPQGPGGYTFGSGTRLTVV.

The J gene is TRBJ1-1, the V gene TRBV4-1, with D maybe TRBD1 (5 bases). Trimming took 1 base from V and 3 from J, leaving 21 bases between them. Germline CDR1 is MGHRA and CDR2 is YSYEKL. This CDR3 comprises 18 residues. As DNA, the CDR3 is TGCGCCAGCAGCCAAGGGGCTGCGGGGCGGGCCGCGTACACTGAAGCTTTCTTT. Translating it yields CASSQGAAGRAAYTEAFF.

This clone was recorded only once. The J gene is TRBJ1-2, the V gene TRBV3-1 (or the pseudogene TRBV3-2); a weak D match, TRBD1 (5 bases). The CDR3 contains 15 residues. CDR1 and CDR2 from the germline V gene are LGHDT and YNNKEL (reference sequence). The V gene lost 0 bases and the J gene lost 8 bases, with 16 bases spanning the gap. The chain's CDR3 is CASSQEGRLYGGYTF. In DNA, the CDR3 is TGTGCCAGCAGCCAAGAGGGACGGCTATACGGGGGCTACACCTTC.

This chain links TRBV7-3 with TRBJ1-1; D perhaps matches TRBD1 (5 bases). This CDR3 has 13 residues. Trimming left V 6 bases short and J 5 bases short, with 13 bases between. Germline assignment: CDR1 SGHTA and CDR2 FQGTGA. The CDR3 DNA reads TGTGCCAGCAGAGCAGGGATAGGGACTGAAGCTTTCTTT. As protein: CASRAGIGTEAFF.

The chain has TRBV6-5 and TRBJ1-2; D is unresolved. There are 15 residues in the CDR3. CDR1 is MNHEY, CDR2 SVGAGI, per germline. Trimming removed 0 bases at V and 2 bases at J, with 10 bases between. The DNA for the CDR3 is TGTGCCAGCAGTTACTCCCCCCTTCAGAACTATGGCTACACCTTC. Translation: CASSYSPLQNYGYTF.

The chain carries TRBV6-5 and TRBJ1-5; unclear D gene. The CDR3 totals 13 residues. Germline loops: CDR1 MNHEY, CDR2 SVGAGI. V was clipped by 6 bases and J by 3 bases, with 9 bases between them. CDR3 loop: CASRSGNNQPQHF. In nucleotides, the CDR3 is TGTGCCAGCAGGTCCGGGAACAATCAGCCCCAGCATTTT.

The gene calls are TRBV7-2 and TRBJ1-5; D gene uncertain. Trimming took off 3 bases at V and 1 base at J, with 4 bases between the two ends. CDR3 size: 13 residues. Germline V gives CDR1 SGHTA, CDR2 FQGNSA. The CDR3 protein is CASSLSSNQPQHF. As DNA, the CDR3 is TGTGCCAGCAGCTTGTCCAGCAATCAGCCCCAGCATTTT.